This TCR beta chain appears in the sequencing data of a study of blood T cell repertoires in COVID-19. Study-wide context: COVID-19 samples collected from the United States, Italy and Spain covered acute and convalescent phases.

V was shortened by 1 base and J by 3 bases, with 7 bases between the two germline ends. The CDR3 sequence is 14 residues long. Germline loops: CDR1 SGHRS, CDR2 YFSETQ. Authors' processing steps: It was from reference gene primer amplification that nucleated cell counts were estimated. Only in-frame clones appear in the TCRdb table, and some are missing; sequencing was by immunoSEQ multiplex PCR. That table supplies the V and J calls and clone size; D and trimming were determined from the DNA. The table lists tens of thousands of clones, about 89% of them singletons. The clonotype comes from a man aged 65-85 years with active or convalescent COVID-19. The sample comprised peripheral blood. The chain recombines TRBV5-1 with TRBJ1-4, with unresolved D. The CDR3 reads CASSLQSANEKLFF. The CDR3 DNA is TGCGCCAGCAGCTTGCAGTCTGCTAATGAAAAACTGTTTTTT. Variable domain in full (rest from reference TRBV5-1 and TRBJ1-4): KAGVTQTPRYLIKTRGQQVTLSCSPISGHRSVSWYQQTPGQGLQFLFEYFSETQRNKGNFPGRFSGRQFSNSRSEMNVSTLELGDSALYLCASSLQSANEKLFFGSGTQLSVL.